This T cell receptor (beta chain) was recovered during a study of shared clonotypes between healthy human individuals (TCRdb year 2020). Background for the entire study: The cohort comprised two women and a few men aged 18 to 49 years. To estimate repertoire size and how much clonotype sharing occurs between individuals, the study deeply sequenced the blood TCR repertoires of roughly 5 healthy adults. Per donor, leukapheresis produced somewhere between about 0.85 and 8.9 billion PBMCs. Libraries were prepared and TCR repertoires were sequenced by different laboratories using diverse techniques, in order to increase sequencing depth and limit assay-specific biases. For each donor, CD4 naive and CD4 memory were each given three plates, CD8 naive was given two plates, and CD8 memory was given one plate.

Taken from cysteine to phenylalanine, the CDR3 has 16 residues. Only the CDR3 DNA stays, 48 bases, in frame from base 1. Here V drops 2 bases and J drops 3 bases, and the junction holds 6 bases not matched to any gene. According to the germline V gene, CDR1 reads MNHEY and CDR2 reads SVGAGI. Turning to this clone: Its antigen target is currently unknown. No quality values exist for individual bases; no much larger clone is one base distant.

CD8 naive samples were obtained by positive selection for CCR7 among CD45RO-negative cells, yielding a CD45RA+CCR7+ population from which TemRA cells were excluded. The donors were healthy, HIV-negative adults with no recently reported acute infections or vaccinations. Only Caucasian adults living in Nashville, Tennessee, USA were represented among the donors. After blood collection by leukapheresis, PBMCs were isolated using Ficoll-Histopaque density gradient centrifugation and then cryopreserved in the vapor phase of liquid nitrogen. Analytical flow cytometry was used to check the purity and quantity of every magnetically sorted T cell population. Each sorted fraction had its genomic DNA isolated and then quantified by UV absorbance on a Nanodrop 2000c. Overall study outcomes, separate from this receptor: The small number of donors limited the genetic and exposure-history diversity represented. Rarefaction of sorted-subset datasets indicated incomplete sequencing despite the large sequencing depth. Sampling was restricted to blood, and TCR repertoires in tissue are likely to differ from TCR repertoires in blood. Naive subsets generally had larger estimated clonotype richness than memory subsets did. Pairwise subsampling indicated that sequencing depth was expected to affect the degree of clonotype sharing among donors. Across a handful of donors, about 5.2% of naive CD4, roughly 3.4% of naive CD8, approximately 2.5% of memory CD4, and approximately 0.4% of memory CD8 clonotypes were shared. Compared with non-shared clonotypes, the clonotypes found in all four sorted-subset donors had higher generation probabilities.

Using the deep immunoSEQ assay, TCR CDR3 regions were amplified from genomic DNA by multiplex PCR. Extracted genomic DNA from each cell subset was distributed evenly across all wells of several immunoSEQ 96-well plates, and each plate was treated as a replicate. For sorted subsets, about 220 ng of genomic DNA, equivalent to roughly 33,000 T cell genomes, went into each replicate PCR. Purified libraries were quantified with a Qubit 3.0 fluorometer, sized on a Bioanalyzer 2100, and re-quantified with the KAPA Library Quantification kit. A separate single-read 150-cycle Illumina NextSeq 550 flow cell was used to sequence each immunoSEQ 96-well plate. On the study's bioinformatics: Because the immunoSEQ output included only junctional sequences and no quality scores, the filtering could not be the same as the filtering used for full-length reads. To assign V/J genes and CDR3, sequences were annotated using PyIR, a Python wrapper for IgBLAST v1.9, with IMGT germline references. Reads were removed for weak V/J assignments (E-value above 1e-6), missing CDR3, stop codons, out-of-frame junctions, or ambiguous translated residues. V3J clonotypes were defined as sequences sharing the same inferred V gene, J gene, and CDR3 amino acid sequence. To compute the percentage overlap between repertoires, the number of shared unique clonotypes was divided by the size of the smaller repertoire. Three approaches were used to assess repertoire richness: RTK rarefaction, the Chao1 estimator, and Recon v2.1 estimates of unobserved clonotypes. For all TCRbeta clonotypes obtained by the gDNA method from several donors, generation probabilities were computed with OLGA. Here the immuneACCESS table is served through TCRdb, limited to in-frame sequences with V and J called. Missing clones are a known gap in these copies; in checked studies unresolved V genes cover under half, and the rest lacks a known reason. D and trimming come from the DNA, and the V and J calls and clone size come from that table. The sample table records under 2,000,000 clones; less than 95% of these occur just once. The ten largest clones represent approximately 1.2% of the sample.

Here the chain combines TRBV6-5 and TRBJ1-1; TRBD1 fits 10 bases in the junction. Specimen: naive CD8+ T cells sorted from blood. The cell subset or site label for this specimen denotes: CD45RA+CCR7+. This receptor was obtained from a man aged 18 to 29 in good health. The CDR3 region has the sequence CASSYVGQGEDTEAFF. The sequence in DNA is TGTGCCAGCAGTTACGTCGGACAGGGGGAGGACACTGAAGCTTTCTTT.